This note documents a single TCR beta chain sequence. Its antigen is as yet unknown. TCRdb re-analysed the reads in MiXCR, keeping a single row per CDR3 protein. The sample lists approximately 750,000 distinct CDR3 sequences; less than 40% were seen once. This entry is derived from a study of T cell repertoires in cytomegalovirus infection. Study-wide results and caveats: Dominating the ex vivo response were HLA-C-restricted CMV-specific TCR beta clonotypes. Cumulated frequencies of public TCR beta families served to identify carriers of CMV plus the relevant HLA.

Trimming removed 3 bases at V and 3 bases at J, with 12 bases between. Germline V gene data show CDR1 as MDHEN and CDR2 as SYDVKM. The CDR3 is 14 amino acids. This TCR was recovered from a human donor in good health (CMV status not recorded). Some clones in this sample may be carry-over from other donors' samples. Sequencing was done on a sample of PBMCs. This rearrangement joins TRBV28 to TRBJ2-7, with a tentative D call TRBD2 (5 bases). The CDR3, as DNA: TGTGCCAGCAGTTTGACGGGATCCAACTACGAGCAGTACTTC. Amino acid sequence: CASSLTGSNYEQYF.